The 26 T cell receptor beta chains listed next were all sequenced from one sample in a study of memory CD4+ T cells and cytomegalovirus serostatus. Clones were read by immunoSEQ multiplex PCR, and TCRdb kept only the in-frame ones, dropping some. The sample includes 35,000 to 50,000 clones, around 78% of them seen just once. The sort gate was single viable CD3+CD4+CD8-CD45RO+ cells for memory CD4+ T cells. The material sequenced was memory CD4+ T cells from blood. Receptors originate from an adult in good health and CMV-seronegative.

CDR3 sequence reads: CASSPGDTAVNEKLFF. CDR3 coding DNA: TGTGCCAGCAGCCCCGGGGACACAGCGGTTAATGAAAAACTGTTTTTT. The chain couples TRBV4-2 to TRBJ1-4; maybe TRBD1 (6 bases). The V end lost 4 bases, the J end lost 4 bases, and 16 bases lay between the germline ends. The CDR3 is 16 amino acids. From germline, CDR1 is LGHNA and CDR2 YNFKEQ.

The rearrangement joins TRBV6-1 to TRBJ1-3, with D hard to call. The CDR3 is 12 amino acids. In germline, CDR1 is MNHNS, CDR2 SASEGT. Between the trimmed V and J ends, which lost 0 bases and 5 bases, there was a span of 2 bases. The chain's CDR3 is CASSEARNTIYF. The CDR3 DNA follows: TGTGCCAGCAGTGAAGCTAGAAACACCATATATTTT.

CDR3 in DNA: TGTGCCTGGAGCGCAACAGGGGCCTATGGCTACACCTTC. Amino acids: CAWSATGAYGYTF. This chain uses TRBV30 with TRBJ1-2, with 7 bases fitting TRBD1. CDR3 length equals 13 residues. J lost 4 bases, V lost 3 bases, and 5 bases had no gene match. The germline gives CDR1 GTSNPN, CDR2 SVGIG (reference sequence).

The rearrangement uses TRBV19 and TRBJ2-2, with a tentative D call TRBD2 (7 bases). This CDR3 is built from 16 residues. Germline values: CDR1 LNHDA, CDR2 SQIVND (reference sequence). Trimming stripped 7 bases from V and 2 bases from J, with 17 bases between. The DNA for the CDR3 is TGTGCCAGTAAATATACAGGGACTAAAAACACCGGGGAGCTGTTTTTT. It codes for CASKYTGTKNTGELFF.

This clone occurred once. The rearrangement uses TRBV18 and TRBJ1-4; D might be TRBD1 (5 bases). The V gene lost 3 bases and the J gene lost 7 bases, with 15 bases spanning the gap. Germline V gene data show CDR1 as KGHSH and CDR2 as LQKENI. This CDR3 comprises 15 residues. The DNA for the CDR3 is TGTGCCAGCTCACCTGACAGTGTCGTCCTTGAAAAACTGTTTTTT. Its protein product is CASSPDSVVLEKLFF. Based on the CDR3 plus reference TRBV18 and TRBJ1-4, the full variable domain is NAGVMQNPRHLVRRRGQEARLRCSPMKGHSHVYWYRQLPEEGLKFMVYLQKENIIDESGMPKERFSAEFPKEGPSILRIQQVVRGDSAAYFCASSPDSVVLEKLFFGSGTQLSVL.

This chain joins TRBV27 and TRBJ1-2, with a weak D call TRBD1 (6 bases). CDR1 MNHEY and CDR2 SMNVEV come from the germline V gene (reference sequence). There are 13 residues in the CDR3. Trimming removed 6 bases from V and 4 bases from J, with 12 bases in between. In nucleotides, the CDR3 is TGTGCCAGCAGCCTAAGGGGGGGCTATGGCTACACCTTC. Its translation: CASSLRGGYGYTF.

The genes are TRBV6-1 and TRBJ1-5; D perhaps matches TRBD1 (5 bases). Germline V gene data show CDR1 as MNHNS and CDR2 as SASEGT. V lost 3 bases, J lost 5 bases, and 8 bases lay in between. The CDR3 runs 13 residues. The CDR3 DNA is TGTGCCAGCAGTGACAGGGCCGATCAGCCCCAGCATTTT. Its translation: CASSDRADQPQHF.

This sequence joins TRBV5-1 and TRBJ1-6; tentatively, D is TRBD1 (6 bases). This CDR3 spans 14 amino acids. Trimming stripped 7 bases from V and 7 bases from J, with 15 bases between. CDR1 is SGHRS, CDR2 YFSETQ, per germline. The CDR3 DNA reads as TGCGCCAGCGGGGACAATCTATTCAATTCACCCCTCCACTTT. Translated: CASGDNLFNSPLHF.

The gene calls are TRBV6-5 and TRBJ2-5; D not certain. The J call is in doubt because the DNA end fits TRBJ2-7 better. There are 10 residues in the CDR3. The germline V gene encodes CDR1 MNHEY and CDR2 SVGAGI. CDR3 sequence: CASNSYEQYF. CDR3 bases: TGTGCCAGCAACAGCTACGAGCAGTACTTC.

This chain uses TRBV7-2 with TRBJ2-3; 7 nucleotides align to TRBD2. Germline V gene sequence: CDR1 SGHTA, CDR2 FQGNSA. The V segment lost 3 bases and the J segment 2 bases; nucleotides outside the gene matches: 5. This CDR3 is 15 amino acids long. The CDR3 DNA is TGTGCCAGCAGCTTCAGCGGGGCTTACACAGATACGCAGTATTTT. Its translation is CASSFSGAYTDTQYF.

Here the CDR3 DNA reads TGTGCCAGCAGCTTTAGCGGGGGGGACAATGAGCAGTTCTTC. This codes for CASSFSGGDNEQFF. This sequence joins TRBV9 and TRBJ2-1; 11 bases fit TRBD2. The CDR3 runs 14 residues. Germline V gene data show CDR1 as SGDLS and CDR2 as YYNGEE. V was pared by 4 bases and J by 5 bases, with 2 bases of the junction left unmatched.

This chain connects TRBV9 to TRBJ2-3; D is perhaps TRBD1 (6 bases). Germline V gene lookup returns CDR1 SGDLS and CDR2 YYNGEE. V was shortened by 0 bases and J by 11 bases, with 10 bases between the two germline ends. The CDR3 has 12 residues. The CDR3 protein is CASSVGSGQQYF. CDR3 in DNA: TGTGCCAGCAGCGTAGGCTCGGGACAGCAGTATTTT.

The V gene is TRBV6-5, the J gene TRBJ1-6; D is uncertain. The V end lost 6 bases, the J end lost 5 bases, and 17 bases lay between the germline ends. The germline V gene encodes CDR1 MNHEY and CDR2 SVGAGI. The CDR3 covers 16 residues. CDR3 amino acids: CASSYGRGVHNSPLHF. DNA of the CDR3: TGTGCCAGCAGCTACGGACGCGGGGTCCATAATTCACCCCTCCACTTT.

The CDR3 loop is CASSLADGGYTF. The DNA of the CDR3 is TGTGCCAGCAGTTTAGCCGACGGAGGCTACACCTTC. The chain employs TRBV28 and TRBJ1-2; D is undetermined. V lost 2 bases and J lost 8, with 9 bases in between. The CDR3 consists of 12 residues. In germline, CDR1 is MDHEN, CDR2 SYDVKM.

The gene calls are TRBV29-1 and TRBJ2-5; D is possibly TRBD1 (7 bases). Trimming shortened V by 8 bases and J by 4 bases, and 17 bases separated the two germline ends. The CDR3 consists of 13 residues. The germline V gene has CDR1 SQVTM and CDR2 ANQGSEA. CDR3 DNA: TGCAGCAAGGCAGGGGGGTTGGGAGAGACCCAGTACTTC. This translates into CSKAGGLGETQYF.

This chain joins TRBV19 and TRBJ2-3, with D unresolved. Germline assignment: CDR1 LNHDA and CDR2 SQIVND (reference sequence). CDR3 size: 13 residues. V lost 1 base, J lost 6 bases, and 8 bases lay in between. CDR3 bases: TGTGCCAGTAGTATAGGGCTGACCGATACGCAGTATTTT. This sequence encodes CASSIGLTDTQYF.

This chain joins TRBV2 and TRBJ1-4, with 9 bases fitting TRBD1. CDR3 size: 14 residues. Trimming took 8 bases from V and 4 from J; bases not matched to a gene: 5. Germline loops: CDR1 SNHLY, CDR2 FYNNEI. Here the CDR3 reads CASRWDRDNEKLFF. For the CDR3, the DNA is TGTGCCAGCCGCTGGGACAGGGATAATGAAAAACTGTTTTTT. The full variable domain, completed using reference TRBV2 and TRBJ1-4, is EPEVTQTPSHQVTQMGQEVILRCVPISNHLYFYWYRQILGQKVEFLVSFYNNEISEKSEIFDDQFSVERPDGSNFTLKIRSTKLEDSAMYFCASRWDRDNEKLFFGSGTQLSVL.

The chain carries TRBV6-1 and TRBJ2-1; 13 bases fit TRBD2. Germline V gene sequence: CDR1 MNHNS, CDR2 SASEGT. CDR3 size: 13 residues. The J segment lost 16 bases and the V segment lost 7 bases, leaving 10 bases of the junction unmatched. The CDR3 DNA is TGTGCCAGCATCCTAACTAGCGGGGGGGCCATCTTCTTC. This gives the protein CASILTSGGAIFF.

V and J are TRBV18 and TRBJ1-5; no firm D call. CDR1 is KGHSH and CDR2 is LQKENI in the germline V gene. CDR3 length equals 14 residues. V was pared by 6 bases and J by 2 bases, with 11 bases between. The CDR3 loop is CASSSIRGNQPQHF. As DNA, the CDR3 is TGTGCCAGCTCGAGCATTCGGGGCAATCAGCCCCAGCATTTT.

The rearrangement joins TRBV7-9 to TRBJ2-3; TRBD1 agrees at 10 bases. J was trimmed by 0 bases and V by 4 bases; bases with no gene match: 4. The germline gives CDR1 SEHNR, CDR2 FQNEAQ (reference sequence). The CDR3 extends over 16 amino acids. In DNA, the CDR3 is TGTGCCAGCAGCTCAAGGGACAGGGGTAGCACAGATACGCAGTATTTT. Amino acid sequence: CASSSRDRGSTDTQYF.

The chain employs TRBV6-5 and TRBJ1-1; D is undetermined. The germline V gene encodes CDR1 MNHEY and CDR2 SVGAGI. Trimming took off 8 bases at V and 10 bases at J, with 11 bases between the two ends. The CDR3 is 10 residues long. The chain's CDR3 is CASGPTRAFF. The CDR3 DNA follows: TGTGCCAGCGGGCCCACGAGAGCTTTCTTT.

This chain uses TRBV5-1 with TRBJ2-7; 11 positions match TRBD2. Germline lookup yields CDR1 SGHRS and CDR2 YFSETQ. CDR3 size: 18 residues. With V trimmed by 2 bases and J by 0 bases, 10 bases remained unmatched. The CDR3 coding sequence is TGCGCCAGCAGCTTAGAGACTAGCGGGGCCCGAAGCTCCTACGAGCAGTACTTC. It is translated as CASSLETSGARSSYEQYF.

The chain employs TRBV19 and TRBJ1-1; 7 nucleotides match TRBD1. Germline values: CDR1 LNHDA, CDR2 SQIVND (reference sequence). Trimming took 9 bases from V and 1 from J; bases not matched to a gene: 5. The CDR3 length is 13 residues. CDR3 loop: CASSDRPNTEAFF. The CDR3 coding sequence is TGTGCCAGCTCGGACAGGCCGAACACTGAAGCTTTCTTT.

The CDR3 sequence: CTSSPRDPTRTGYEQYF. CDR3 DNA: TGCACCAGCAGCCCCCGGGACCCCACACGAACTGGCTACGAGCAGTACTTC. The genes are TRBV1 and TRBJ2-7. TRBV1 is marked as a pseudogene. The CDR3 runs 17 residues.

This chain links TRBV5-8 with TRBJ2-1, with 7 bases fitting TRBD1. Germline CDR1 and CDR2: SGHTS and YDEGEE. Losses at the gene ends were 0 bases for V and 0 bases for J; bases not matched to a gene: 6. This CDR3 spans 17 amino acids. CDR3 in amino acids: CASSLVQGGLSYNEQFF. CDR3 DNA sequence: TGTGCCAGCAGCTTGGTCCAAGGGGGCCTCTCCTACAATGAGCAGTTCTTC.

The rearrangement links TRBV11-2 to TRBJ2-5; D is perhaps TRBD1 or TRBD2 (5 bases each). Germline V gene lookup returns CDR1 SGHAT and CDR2 FQNNGV. The ends were cut back, 4 bases at V and 2 bases at J, with 14 bases in the middle. The CDR3 contains 15 residues. The CDR3 DNA sequence: TGTGCCAGCAGCTATGGGGAGAGACAGCAAGAGACCCAGTACTTC. It codes for CASSYGERQQETQYF.